This T cell receptor beta chain was identified during a study of blood T cells in healthy people across ages. Points from the study as a whole: It was not possible, with unsorted PBMCs, to conclusively compare naive and antigen-experienced cells.

Together with a sample-barcoded 5' primer, a J-beta primer mix was included in a second PCR lasting 7 to 11 cycles. Each cDNA molecule, via a template-switch adaptor with 12 random nucleotides, was tagged. TCRdb reprocessed the 5' RACE reads with MiXCR, giving one entry per CDR3 protein. The data hold roughly 1.6 million distinct CDR3 sequences, with roughly a third observed a single time. As regards this clonotype: What it binds is not known. This may come from a read error, since a much larger clone is one base off.

This sequence originates from a woman under 40 in good health. The specimen sequenced was blood.

CDR3 in amino acids: CATSENDRGPPYEQYF. The CDR3 DNA reads as TGTGCCACCAGTGAGAACGACAGGGGTCCCCCCTACGAGCAGTACTTC. The chain links TRBV10-3 to TRBJ2-7, with 8 nucleotides matching TRBD1. The length of the CDR3 is 16 residues. In germline, CDR1 is ENHRY, CDR2 SYGVKD.